The 26 T cell receptor beta chains below were found in one sample sequenced in a study of metastatic and nonmetastatic thyroid tumors. TCRdb re-analyzed the PCR reads using MiXCR. The sample has about 7,600 clones, 25% to 30% seen once. No patient had received any treatment before thyroid surgery. Source material: adjacent normal tissue. These receptors were obtained from a female donor with papillary thyroid cancer or a benign thyroid nodule (not recorded which). Some clones in this sample may be carry-over from other donors' samples.

This clone was seen only a few times. J is TRBJ2-1 and V is TRBV28, with D perhaps matching TRBD1 or TRBD2 (5 bases each). CDR1 MDHEN and CDR2 SYDVKM come from the germline V gene. This CDR3 region has 13 residues. V dropped 6 bases and J dropped 7 bases, with 13 bases sitting between them. This CDR3 reads CASRYGTLNEQFF. The CDR3 coding sequence is TGTGCCAGCAGGTACGGGACCCTTAATGAGCAGTTCTTC.

This clone was observed at least ten times. The chain employs TRBV29-1 and TRBJ1-1; no clear D gene. Trimming took 2 bases from V and 4 from J, leaving 14 bases between them. Germline CDR1 reads SQVTM; CDR2 reads ANQGSEA. The CDR3 runs 14 residues. As DNA, the CDR3 is TGCAGCGTTGAACCGAATTCCGGTCGCACTGAAGCTTTCTTT. Protein sequence: CSVEPNSGRTEAFF.

The genes are TRBV12-3 or TRBV12-4 and TRBJ2-7; 9 bases fit TRBD1. After removal of 6 bases from V and 5 bases from J, the junction contained 5 bases not matched to a gene. This CDR3 has 13 amino acids. The CDR3 is CASRGGQGNEQYF. The DNA for the CDR3 is TGTGCCAGCAGAGGGGGACAGGGAAACGAGCAGTACTTC.

This rearrangement joins TRBV12-3 or TRBV12-4 to TRBJ2-7; D gene unclear. The CDR3 length is 14 residues. Trimming shortened V by 3 bases and J by 2 bases, and 11 bases separated the two germline ends. The chain's CDR3 is CASSFSRGTYEQYF. The CDR3 DNA sequence: TGTGCCAGCAGTTTTTCGCGCGGAACCTACGAGCAGTACTTC.

This clone is classed as large. The J gene is TRBJ2-2, the V gene TRBV6-1; D may be TRBD2 (5 bases). CDR1 and CDR2 from the germline V gene are MNHNS and SASEGT. Trimming shortened V by 6 bases and J by 2 bases, and 10 bases separated the two germline ends. The CDR3 consists of 14 residues. The CDR3 reads CASRPEGNTGELFF. The DNA of the CDR3 is TGTGCCAGCAGGCCCGAGGGAAACACCGGGGAGCTGTTTTTT.

This clone was seen more than once but under ten times. This chain joins TRBV2 and TRBJ2-7; 7 nucleotides line up with TRBD1. Looked up from germline, CDR1 is SNHLY and CDR2 is FYNNEI. J was trimmed by 1 base and V by 6 bases; bases with no gene match: 9. This CDR3 has 15 residues. The CDR3 is CASRPTGSVSYEQYF. CDR3 nucleotides: TGTGCCAGCAGACCGACAGGGTCAGTGTCCTACGAGCAGTACTTC.

The chain joins TRBV7-3 to TRBJ2-1; D is undetermined. Germline V lookup: CDR1 SGHTA, CDR2 FQGTGA. V dropped 4 bases and J dropped 9 bases, with 7 bases sitting between them. The CDR3 length is 11 residues. The chain's CDR3 is CASSSGVEQFF. The CDR3 DNA sequence: TGTGCCAGCAGCTCTGGGGTTGAGCAGTTCTTC.

This clone is judged medium-sized. The chain uses TRBV10-3 and TRBJ2-5; the match to TRBD1 covers 8 bases. Trimming cost V 2 bases and J 4 bases; bases outside gene matches: 6. This CDR3 has 15 amino acids. The germline V gene has CDR1 ENHRY and CDR2 SYGVKD. The CDR3 coding sequence is TGTGCCATCAGTGAGCCCCGGACAGGGTCAGAGACCCAGTACTTC. The encoded protein is CAISEPRTGSETQYF.

This clone occurred many times. Other DNA sequences in this specimen translate into the identical CDR3. The J gene is TRBJ2-2, the V gene TRBV4-2; 11 nucleotides line up with TRBD2. This CDR3 region has 17 residues. V trimming: 1 base; J trimming: 6 bases; junction bases outside the gene matches: 7. The germline V gene has CDR1 LGHNA and CDR2 YNFKEQ. The CDR3 coding sequence is TGTGCCAGCAGCCAAGCTACTAGCGGGAGATATTCCGGGGAGCTGTTTTTT. Amino acid sequence: CASSQATSGRYSGELFF.

V usage is TRBV7-2 and J usage is TRBJ2-2, with D unresolved. Trimming cost V 0 bases and J 10 bases, with 21 bases left between them. The CDR3 has 17 amino acids. Germline values: CDR1 SGHTA, CDR2 FQGNSA. The CDR3 sequence: CASSLARVRNHPVELFF. As DNA, the CDR3 is TGTGCCAGCAGCTTAGCTCGGGTTAGAAATCACCCCGTGGAGCTGTTTTTT.

This clone is labeled as medium-sized (0.01 to 0.1%). The rearrangement uses TRBV28 and TRBJ1-5, with D maybe TRBD1 (5 bases). V lost 3 bases and J lost 4, with 7 bases in between. The CDR3 is 13 amino acids. Germline CDR1 reads MDHEN; CDR2 reads SYDVKM. CDR3 nucleotides: TGTGCCAGCAGTTTTTCAGGGAATCAGCCCCAGCATTTT. The encoded protein is CASSFSGNQPQHF.

This clone is large in the sample. The gene calls are TRBV6-5 and TRBJ2-2, with unresolved D. The CDR3 is 14 amino acids. V was pared by 0 bases and J by 7 bases, with 9 bases between. The germline CDR1 and CDR2 sequences are MNHEY and SVGAGI. DNA of the CDR3: TGTGCCAGCAGTTACTCGTTGGGCAGCGGGGAGCTGTTTTTT. This sequence encodes CASSYSLGSGELFF.

The CDR3 region is CASKFGGLGNQPQHF. CDR3 DNA sequence: TGTGCCAGCAAATTTGGGGGGTTAGGCAATCAGCCCCAGCATTTT. The V call is TRBV6-1, the J call TRBJ1-5; possible D gene TRBD1, 5 bases. The V gene's germline CDR1 is MNHNS and CDR2 SASEGT. CDR3 length equals 15 residues. Trimming left V 7 bases short and J 2 bases short, with 15 bases between.

The rearrangement links TRBV20-1 to TRBJ1-2, with 11 positions matching TRBD1. The V gene's germline CDR1 is DFQATT and CDR2 SNEGSKA (reference sequence). CDR3 length: 14 residues. Trimming took 3 bases from V and 3 from J; bases not matched to a gene: 3. Here the CDR3 reads CSARGTGGDYGYTF. The CDR3 DNA sequence: TGCAGTGCTAGGGGGACAGGGGGAGACTATGGCTACACCTTC.

This clone is medium-sized. The V gene is TRBV10-1, the J gene TRBJ1-2; maybe TRBD1 (5 bases). Trimming took off 5 bases at V and 4 bases at J, with 8 bases between the two ends. CDR1 and CDR2 (germline): WNHNN, SYGVQD (reference sequence). This CDR3 comprises 12 residues. CDR3 amino acids: CASSRGRYGYTF. In DNA, the CDR3 is TGCGCCAGCAGTCGGGGACGCTATGGCTACACCTTC.

This clone has at least ten counts. The same CDR3 is also encoded by other DNA sequences in this sample. This chain uses TRBV30 with TRBJ2-1, with unresolved D. CDR3 length: 12 residues. Germline V gene sequence: CDR1 GTSNPN, CDR2 SVGIG (reference sequence). Trimming removed 2 bases at V and 10 bases at J, with 12 bases between. CDR3 in amino acids: CAWSSSINEQFF. As DNA, the CDR3 is TGTGCCTGGAGTTCTTCAATTAACGAGCAGTTCTTC.

V gene TRBV20-1 combines with J gene TRBJ1-1, with D perhaps matching TRBD1 (5 bases). Germline lookup yields CDR1 DFQATT and CDR2 SNEGSKA (reference sequence). The V end was cut by 6 bases, the J end by 4 bases, with 18 bases between. This CDR3 region has 14 residues. CDR3 bases: TGCAGTGCCACCGGGGCAGATCCAAGCACTGAAGCTTTCTTT. This codes for CSATGADPSTEAFF.

This clone is labeled hyperexpanded. V is TRBV20-1 and J is TRBJ1-2; maybe TRBD1 (6 bases). The CDR3 sequence is 14 residues long. V dropped 0 bases and J dropped 2 bases, with 10 bases sitting between them. CDR1 and CDR2 from the germline V gene are DFQATT and SNEGSKA (reference sequence). CDR3 sequence reads: CSARDWGGNYGYTF. CDR3 nucleotides: TGCAGTGCTAGAGATTGGGGGGGCAACTATGGCTACACCTTC.

A few counts support this clone. V gene TRBV28 combines with J gene TRBJ2-3; D is perhaps TRBD2 (6 bases). Trimming took 5 bases from V and 2 from J, leaving 14 bases between them. Germline CDR1 reads MDHEN; CDR2 reads SYDVKM. The CDR3 length is 15 residues. The CDR3 spells CASSPPTSHTDTQYF. The CDR3 region has the DNA TGTGCCAGCAGTCCCCCGACTAGTCACACAGATACGCAGTATTTT.

The chain couples TRBV2 to TRBJ2-7; D gene uncertain. V was cut by 3 bases and J by 10 bases, with 19 bases left in between. The CDR3 sequence is 14 residues long. Germline CDR1 is SNHLY and CDR2 is FYNNEI. CDR3 region: CASSDVDCSYYQYF. The CDR3 bases are TGTGCCAGCAGTGACGTTGACTGTTCCTACTATCAGTACTTC.

The J gene is TRBJ1-1, the V gene TRBV20-1; tentative D call: TRBD1 (6 bases). CDR3 length equals 15 residues. Germline V gene lookup returns CDR1 DFQATT and CDR2 SNEGSKA (reference sequence). V dropped 5 bases and J dropped 2 bases, with 18 bases sitting between them. DNA for the CDR3: TGCAGTGCTGGGGACCTTCAGGGGCCTAACACTGAAGCTTTCTTT. Its protein is CSAGDLQGPNTEAFF.

In this sample, this clone is medium-sized. The chain is built from TRBV11-2 and TRBJ1-6; the match to TRBD1 covers 10 bases. This CDR3 has 16 amino acids. Per germline, CDR1 SGHAT and CDR2 FQNNGV. V dropped 5 bases and J dropped 6; count of bases not matched to a gene: 7. CDR3 nucleotide sequence: TGTGCCAGCAGCGCCCGACAGGGGGCGGTTAATTCACCCCTCCACTTT. It translates to CASSARQGAVNSPLHF.

This clone was seen more than once but under ten times. One end of the junction is discordant with germline, which a read error may explain. The genes are TRBV6-5 and TRBJ1-2; a weak D match, TRBD1 (5 bases). The CDR3 loop spans 13 amino acids. Germline V lookup: CDR1 MNHEY, CDR2 SVGAGI. CDR3 coding DNA: TGTGTCAGCAGTCACCGGGGGGAGAGTGGCTACACCTTC. Translated: CVSSHRGESGYTF.

This chain uses TRBV4-3 with TRBJ2-1; D is unclear. Trimming removed 0 bases at V and 3 bases at J, with 15 bases between. CDR3 size: 17 residues. The V gene's germline CDR1 is LGHNA and CDR2 YSLEER. CDR3 amino acids: CASSQDGVGRYYNEQFF. The DNA of the CDR3 is TGCGCCAGCAGCCAAGATGGGGTTGGAAGGTACTACAATGAGCAGTTCTTC.

This chain connects TRBV6-2 or TRBV6-3 to TRBJ1-2; 7 nucleotides line up with TRBD1. Germline assignment: CDR1 MNHEY and CDR2 SVGEGT. This CDR3 is built from 14 residues. V lost 6 bases, J lost 7 bases, and 11 bases stayed unmatched. In DNA form, the CDR3 reads TGTGCCAGCAGACCGACCCAGGGGGGGGGTGGCTACACCTTC. Protein product: CASRPTQGGGGYTF.

This clone has only one observation. V is TRBV7-2 and J is TRBJ2-7; 7 nucleotides line up with TRBD1. The CDR3 consists of 14 residues. The V gene's germline CDR1 is SGHTA and CDR2 FQGNSA. V was pared by 5 bases and J by 2 bases, with 6 bases of the junction left unmatched. CDR3 nucleotides: TGTGCCAGCAGCCCGACAGGGAGCCCCTACGAGCAGTACTTC. Protein sequence: CASSPTGSPYEQYF.